This T cell receptor beta chain originates from a study of OX40 agonist ivuxolimab in advanced cancers. From germline, CDR1 is KGHSH and CDR2 LQKENI. Trimming took 9 bases from V and 0 from J; bases not matched to a gene: 1. This CDR3 region has 13 residues. Autoimmune disease history or systemic immunosuppression was exclusionary. Generated by immunoSEQ multiplex PCR, the TCRdb table keeps only in-frame clones and is missing some. The sample shows nearly 55,000 clones, 75% to 90% of them seen only once. The J gene is TRBJ2-2, the V gene TRBV18, with TRBD1 matching 7 bases. The input for sequencing was CD4+ or CD8+ T cells sorted from blood, taken in a trial of the OX40 agonist ivuxolimab. The TCR sequence derives from an adult with an advanced solid tumor such as melanoma, head and neck, liver or kidney cancer. This CDR3 reads CASGTANTGELFF. The CDR3 DNA is TGTGCCAGTGGGACAGCGAACACCGGGGAGCTGTTTTTT.